This T cell receptor beta chain comes out of a study of metastatic and nonmetastatic thyroid tumors. MiXCR re-clonotyped the PCR reads for TCRdb. The table has roughly 16,000 clones, around 36% seen once. Patients underwent thyroid surgery, and none had received any treatment before it. By share, this clone counts as medium-sized. Its target is unknown. The V and J ends lost 1 base and 6 bases, in that order; junction bases with no gene match: 6. CDR3 length: 15 amino acids. The V gene's germline CDR1 is SGHTA and CDR2 FQGNSA. Study results and caveats: Malignant thyroid tumors reportedly had TCR beta diversity that was significantly higher than in benign nodules, in blood and tumor.

This clonotype originated in a female donor with papillary thyroid cancer or a benign thyroid nodule (not recorded which). Some clones in this sample may be carry-over from other donors' samples. What was sequenced was tumor tissue. The chain employs TRBV7-2 and TRBJ1-5; 7 nucleotides align to TRBD1. The CDR3, as DNA: TGTGCCAGCAGCTTAGGACAGGGCTTTTTTCAGCCCCAGCATTTT. It codes for CASSLGQGFFQPQHF.